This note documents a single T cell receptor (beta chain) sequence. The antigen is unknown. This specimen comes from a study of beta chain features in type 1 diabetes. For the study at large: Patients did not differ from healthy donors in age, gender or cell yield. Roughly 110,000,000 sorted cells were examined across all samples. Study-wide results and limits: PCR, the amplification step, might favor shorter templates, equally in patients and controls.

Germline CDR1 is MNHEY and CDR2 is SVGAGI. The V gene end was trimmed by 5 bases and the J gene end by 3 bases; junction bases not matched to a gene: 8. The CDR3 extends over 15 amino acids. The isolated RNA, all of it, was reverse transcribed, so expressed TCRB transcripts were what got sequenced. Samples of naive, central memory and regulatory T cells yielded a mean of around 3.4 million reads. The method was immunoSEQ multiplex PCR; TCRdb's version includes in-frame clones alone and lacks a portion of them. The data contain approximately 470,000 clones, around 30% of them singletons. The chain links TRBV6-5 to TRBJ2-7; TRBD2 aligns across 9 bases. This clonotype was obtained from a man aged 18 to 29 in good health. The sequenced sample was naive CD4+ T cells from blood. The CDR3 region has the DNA TGTGCCAGCAGTCCTCCCCTAGCGGGGATCTACGAGCAGTACTTC. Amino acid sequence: CASSPPLAGIYEQYF.